The entry below gives a single T cell receptor (beta chain) sequence along with its context. Germline CDR1 MNHEY, CDR2 SMNVEV (reference sequence). Trimming pared 4 bases from V and 1 base from J, leaving 9 bases between. The CDR3 is 14 residues long. The sample is drawn from a study of blood T cell repertoires in COVID-19. Profiling relied on immunoSEQ multiplex PCR, and the TCRdb table lists in-frame clones only, not all of them. The table records under 150,000 clones, over 70% of them present only once. Sequencing input: PBMCs or T cells enriched from blood (not recorded which). The V gene is TRBV27, the J gene TRBJ2-3, with D perhaps TRBD1 (5 bases). The source is a man in his fifties in a cohort exposed to, infected with or recovered from COVID-19 (not recorded which). CDR3 protein: CASSWSRGTDTQYF. The CDR3 DNA reads as TGTGCCAGCAGTTGGAGCAGGGGCACAGATACGCAGTATTTT.